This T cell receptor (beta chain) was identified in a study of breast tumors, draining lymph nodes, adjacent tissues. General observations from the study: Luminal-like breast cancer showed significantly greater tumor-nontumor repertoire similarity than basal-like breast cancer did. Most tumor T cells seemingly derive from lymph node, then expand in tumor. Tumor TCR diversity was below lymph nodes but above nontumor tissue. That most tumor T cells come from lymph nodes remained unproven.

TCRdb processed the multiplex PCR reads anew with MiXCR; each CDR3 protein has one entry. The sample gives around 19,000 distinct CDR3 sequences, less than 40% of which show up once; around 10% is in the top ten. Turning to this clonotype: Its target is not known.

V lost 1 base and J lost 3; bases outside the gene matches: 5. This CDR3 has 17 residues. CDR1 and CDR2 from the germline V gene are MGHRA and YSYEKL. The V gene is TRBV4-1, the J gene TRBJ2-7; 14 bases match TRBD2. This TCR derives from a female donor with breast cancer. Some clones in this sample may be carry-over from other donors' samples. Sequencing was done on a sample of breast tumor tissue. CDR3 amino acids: CASSQASGTSGSYEQYF. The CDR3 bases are TGCGCCAGCAGCCAAGCTTCCGGGACTAGCGGGAGCTACGAGCAGTACTTC.